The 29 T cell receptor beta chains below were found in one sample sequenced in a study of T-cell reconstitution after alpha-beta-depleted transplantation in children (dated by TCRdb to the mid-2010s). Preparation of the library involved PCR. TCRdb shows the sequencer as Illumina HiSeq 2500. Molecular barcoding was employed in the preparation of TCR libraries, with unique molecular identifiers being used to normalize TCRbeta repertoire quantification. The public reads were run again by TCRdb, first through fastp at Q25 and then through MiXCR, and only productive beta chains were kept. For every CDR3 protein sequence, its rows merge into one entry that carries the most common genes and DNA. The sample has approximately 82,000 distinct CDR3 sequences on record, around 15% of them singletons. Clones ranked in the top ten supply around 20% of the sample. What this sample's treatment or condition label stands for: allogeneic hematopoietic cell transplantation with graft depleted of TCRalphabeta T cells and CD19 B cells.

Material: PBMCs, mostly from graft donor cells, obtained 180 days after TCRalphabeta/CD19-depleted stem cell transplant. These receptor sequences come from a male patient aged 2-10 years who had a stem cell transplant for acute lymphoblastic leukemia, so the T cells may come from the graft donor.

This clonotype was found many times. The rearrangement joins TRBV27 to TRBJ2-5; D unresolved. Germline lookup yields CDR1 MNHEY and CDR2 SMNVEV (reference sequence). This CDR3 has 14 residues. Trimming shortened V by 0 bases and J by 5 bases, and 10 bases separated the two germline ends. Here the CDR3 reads CASSLSARTETQYF. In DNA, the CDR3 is TGTGCCAGCAGTTTATCGGCCAGGACGGAGACCCAGTACTTC.

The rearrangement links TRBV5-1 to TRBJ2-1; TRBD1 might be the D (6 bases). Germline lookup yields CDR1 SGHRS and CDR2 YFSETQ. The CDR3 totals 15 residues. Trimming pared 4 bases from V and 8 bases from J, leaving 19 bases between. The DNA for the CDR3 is TGCGCCAGCAGCGTAGGACAGATTTTACAATATGAGCAGTTCTTC. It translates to CASSVGQILQYEQFF.

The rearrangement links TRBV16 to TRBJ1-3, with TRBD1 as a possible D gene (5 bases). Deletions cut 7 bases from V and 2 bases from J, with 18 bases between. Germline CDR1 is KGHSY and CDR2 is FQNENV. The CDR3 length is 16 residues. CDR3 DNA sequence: TGTGCCAGCATCCCCTACGGCAGGGAACCTGGAAACACCATATATTTT. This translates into CASIPYGREPGNTIYF. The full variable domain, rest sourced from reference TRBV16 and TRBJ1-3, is GEEVAQTPKHLVRGEGQKAKLYCAPIKGHSYVFWYQQVLKNEFKFLISFQNENVFDETGMPKERFSAKCLPNSPCSLEIQATKLEDSAVYFCASIPYGREPGNTIYFGEGSWLTVV.

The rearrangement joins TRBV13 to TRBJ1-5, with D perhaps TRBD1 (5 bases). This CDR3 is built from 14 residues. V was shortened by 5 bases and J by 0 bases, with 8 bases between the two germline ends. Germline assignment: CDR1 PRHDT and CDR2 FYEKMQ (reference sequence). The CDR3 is CASSQGRSNQPQHF. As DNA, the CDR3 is TGTGCCAGCAGCCAGGGTCGTAGCAATCAGCCCCAGCATTTT.

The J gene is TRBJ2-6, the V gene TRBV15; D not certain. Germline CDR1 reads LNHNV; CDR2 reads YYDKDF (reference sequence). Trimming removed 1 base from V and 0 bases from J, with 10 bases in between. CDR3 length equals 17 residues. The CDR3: CATSRVRLLSGANVLTF. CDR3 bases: TGTGCCACCAGCAGAGTCCGTCTCCTCTCTGGGGCCAACGTCCTGACTTTC.

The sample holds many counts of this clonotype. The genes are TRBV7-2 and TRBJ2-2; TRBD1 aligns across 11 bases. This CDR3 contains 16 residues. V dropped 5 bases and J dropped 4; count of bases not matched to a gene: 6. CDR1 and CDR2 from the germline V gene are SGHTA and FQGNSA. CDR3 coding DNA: TGTGCCAGCAGCCCGCGGACAGGGGGCGGCACCGGGGAGCTGTTTTTT. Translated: CASSPRTGGGTGELFF.

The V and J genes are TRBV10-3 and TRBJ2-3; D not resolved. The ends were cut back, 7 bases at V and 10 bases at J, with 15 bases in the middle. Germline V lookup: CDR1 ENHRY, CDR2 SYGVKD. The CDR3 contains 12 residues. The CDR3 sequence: CAITQEGTSQYF. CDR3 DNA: TGTGCCATCACCCAAGAAGGCACTTCGCAGTATTTT.

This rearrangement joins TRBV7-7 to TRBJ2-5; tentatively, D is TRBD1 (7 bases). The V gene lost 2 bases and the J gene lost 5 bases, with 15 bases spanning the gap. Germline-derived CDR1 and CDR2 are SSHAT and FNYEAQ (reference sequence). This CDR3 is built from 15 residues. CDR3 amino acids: CASSLLGGQSETQYF. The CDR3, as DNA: TGTGCCAGCAGCTTATTGGGGGGACAGTCGGAGACCCAGTACTTC. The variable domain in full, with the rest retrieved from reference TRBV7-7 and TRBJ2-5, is GAGVSQSPRYKVTKRGQDVTLRCDPISSHATLYWYQQALGQGPEFLTYFNYEAQPDKSGLPSDRFSAERPEGSISTLTIQRTEQRDSAMYRCASSLLGGQSETQYFGPGTRLLVL.

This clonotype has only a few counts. CDR3 bases: TGTGCCAGTACCGCCGGGGCGGGGGTTGCCGGGGAGCTGTTTTTT. It yields the protein CASTAGAGVAGELFF. The chain has TRBV19 and TRBJ2-2; TRBD2 matches 7 bases. The V gene's germline CDR1 is LNHDA and CDR2 SQIVND (reference sequence). This CDR3 has 15 residues. Losses at the gene ends were 7 bases for V and 6 bases for J; bases not matched to a gene: 11.

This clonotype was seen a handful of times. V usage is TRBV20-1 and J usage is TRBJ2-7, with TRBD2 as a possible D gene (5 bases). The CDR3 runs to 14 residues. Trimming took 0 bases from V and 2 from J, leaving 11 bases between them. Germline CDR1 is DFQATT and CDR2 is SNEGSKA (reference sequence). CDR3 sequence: CSARDEGRAYEQYF. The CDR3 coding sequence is TGCAGTGCTAGAGATGAAGGGAGAGCCTACGAGCAGTACTTC.

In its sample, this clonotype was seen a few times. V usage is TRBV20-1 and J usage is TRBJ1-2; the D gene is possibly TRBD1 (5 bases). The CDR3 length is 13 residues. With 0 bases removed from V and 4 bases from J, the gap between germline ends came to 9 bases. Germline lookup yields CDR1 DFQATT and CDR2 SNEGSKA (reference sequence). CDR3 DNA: TGCAGTGCTAGAGAACAGGCGATCTATGGCTACACCTTC. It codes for CSAREQAIYGYTF.

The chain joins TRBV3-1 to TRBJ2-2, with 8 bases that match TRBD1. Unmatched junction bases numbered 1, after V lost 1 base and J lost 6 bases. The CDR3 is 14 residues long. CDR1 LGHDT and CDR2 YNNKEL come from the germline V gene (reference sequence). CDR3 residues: CASSQGDRPGELFF. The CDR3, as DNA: TGTGCCAGCAGCCAAGGGGACAGGCCCGGGGAGCTGTTTTTT.

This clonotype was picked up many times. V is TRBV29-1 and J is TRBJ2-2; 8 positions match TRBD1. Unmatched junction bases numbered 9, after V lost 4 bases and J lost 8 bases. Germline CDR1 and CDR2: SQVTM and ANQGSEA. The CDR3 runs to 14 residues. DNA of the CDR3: TGCAGCGTTGGGGTCAGGGGGCAATCTGGGGAGCTGTTTTTT. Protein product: CSVGVRGQSGELFF.

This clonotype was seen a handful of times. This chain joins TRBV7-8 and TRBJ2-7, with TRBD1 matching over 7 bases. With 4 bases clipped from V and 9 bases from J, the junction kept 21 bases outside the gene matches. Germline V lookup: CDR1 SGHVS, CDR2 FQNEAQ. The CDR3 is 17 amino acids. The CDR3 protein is CASSSPPGTAVLRGQYF. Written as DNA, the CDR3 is TGTGCCAGCAGCTCGCCCCCCGGGACAGCCGTCCTTAGGGGGCAGTACTTC.

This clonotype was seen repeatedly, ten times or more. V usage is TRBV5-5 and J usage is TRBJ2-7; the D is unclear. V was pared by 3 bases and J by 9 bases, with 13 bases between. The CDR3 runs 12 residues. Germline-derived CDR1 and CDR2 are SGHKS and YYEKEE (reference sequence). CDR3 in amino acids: CASSSVRVPQYF. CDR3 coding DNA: TGTGCCAGCAGCTCCGTAAGGGTGCCGCAGTACTTC.

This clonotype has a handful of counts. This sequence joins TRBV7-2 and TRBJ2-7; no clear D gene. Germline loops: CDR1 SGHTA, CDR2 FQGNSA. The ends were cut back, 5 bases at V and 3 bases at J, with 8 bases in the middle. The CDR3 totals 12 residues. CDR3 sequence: CASSGTSYEQYF. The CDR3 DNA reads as TGTGCCAGCAGCGGCACAAGCTACGAGCAGTACTTC.

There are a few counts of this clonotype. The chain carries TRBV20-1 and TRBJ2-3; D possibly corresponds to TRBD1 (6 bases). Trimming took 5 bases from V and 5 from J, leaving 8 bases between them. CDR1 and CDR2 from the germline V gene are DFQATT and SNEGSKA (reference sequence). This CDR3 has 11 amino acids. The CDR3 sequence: CSAQGLDTQYF. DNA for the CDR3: TGCAGTGCTCAGGGGCTAGATACGCAGTATTTT.

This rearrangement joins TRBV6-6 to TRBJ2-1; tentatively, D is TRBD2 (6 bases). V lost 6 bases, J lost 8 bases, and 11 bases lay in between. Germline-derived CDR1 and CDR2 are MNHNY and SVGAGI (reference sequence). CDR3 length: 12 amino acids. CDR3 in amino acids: CASRTSRDEQFF. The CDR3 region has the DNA TGTGCCAGCAGAACTAGCAGGGATGAGCAGTTCTTC.

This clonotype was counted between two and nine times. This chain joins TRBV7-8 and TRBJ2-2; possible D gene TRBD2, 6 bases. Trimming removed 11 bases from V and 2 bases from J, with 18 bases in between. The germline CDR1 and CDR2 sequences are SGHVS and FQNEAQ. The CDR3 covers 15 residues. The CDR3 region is CASVRDLANTGELFF. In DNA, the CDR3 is TGTGCCTCCGTCCGGGACTTGGCTAACACCGGGGAGCTGTTTTTT. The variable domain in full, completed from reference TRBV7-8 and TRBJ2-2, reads GAGVSQSPRYKVAKRGQDVALRCDPISGHVSLFWYQQALGQGPEFLTYFQNEAQLDKSGLPSDRFFAERPEGSVSTLKIQRTQQEDSAVYLCASVRDLANTGELFFGEGSRLTVL.

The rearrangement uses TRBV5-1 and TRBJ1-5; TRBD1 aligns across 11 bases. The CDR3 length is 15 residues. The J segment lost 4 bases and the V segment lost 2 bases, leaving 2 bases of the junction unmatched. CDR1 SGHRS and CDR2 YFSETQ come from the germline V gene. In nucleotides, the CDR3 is TGCGCCAGCAGCTTAGGGACAGGGGGTAATCAGCCCCAGCATTTT. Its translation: CASSLGTGGNQPQHF.

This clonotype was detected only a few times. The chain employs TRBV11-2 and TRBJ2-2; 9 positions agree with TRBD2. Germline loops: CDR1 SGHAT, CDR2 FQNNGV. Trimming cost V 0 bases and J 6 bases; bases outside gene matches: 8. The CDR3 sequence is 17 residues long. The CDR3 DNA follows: TGTGCCAGCAGCTTAGATGGGCTAGCGGGGTTAGCCGGGGAGCTGTTTTTT. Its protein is CASSLDGLAGLAGELFF.

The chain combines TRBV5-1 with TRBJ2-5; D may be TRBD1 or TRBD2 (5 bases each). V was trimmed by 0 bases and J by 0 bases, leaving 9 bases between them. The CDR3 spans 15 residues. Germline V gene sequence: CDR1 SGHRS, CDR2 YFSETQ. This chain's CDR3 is CASSLGDAYQETQYF. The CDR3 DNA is TGCGCCAGCAGCTTGGGGGACGCGTACCAAGAGACCCAGTACTTC. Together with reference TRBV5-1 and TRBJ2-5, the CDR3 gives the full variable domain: KAGVTQTPRYLIKTRGQQVTLSCSPISGHRSVSWYQQTPGQGLQFLFEYFSETQRNKGNFPGRFSGRQFSNSRSEMNVSTLELGDSALYLCASSLGDAYQETQYFGPGTRLLVL.

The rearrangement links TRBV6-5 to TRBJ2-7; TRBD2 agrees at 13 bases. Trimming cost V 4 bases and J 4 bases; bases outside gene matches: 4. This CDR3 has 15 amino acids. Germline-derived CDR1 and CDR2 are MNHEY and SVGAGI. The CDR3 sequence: CASSFGTSGKYEQYF. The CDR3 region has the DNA TGTGCCAGCAGTTTTGGGACTAGCGGGAAGTACGAGCAGTACTTC.

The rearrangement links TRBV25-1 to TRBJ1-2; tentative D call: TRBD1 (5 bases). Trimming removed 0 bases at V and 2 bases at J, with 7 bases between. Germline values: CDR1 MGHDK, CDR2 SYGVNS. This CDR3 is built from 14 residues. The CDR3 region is CASSEYGDNYGYTF. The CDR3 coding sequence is TGTGCCAGCAGTGAATATGGGGACAACTATGGCTACACCTTC.

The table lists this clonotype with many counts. Here the CDR3 DNA reads TGTGCCAGCGGAAAGCGTAGCACCGGGGAGCTGTTTTTT. Translated, it gives CASGKRSTGELFF. This chain links TRBV6-2 or TRBV6-3 with TRBJ2-2; D not resolved. Germline V gene data show CDR1 as MNHEY and CDR2 as SVGEGT. This CDR3 has 13 amino acids. With 8 bases removed from V and 4 bases from J, the gap between germline ends came to 11 bases.

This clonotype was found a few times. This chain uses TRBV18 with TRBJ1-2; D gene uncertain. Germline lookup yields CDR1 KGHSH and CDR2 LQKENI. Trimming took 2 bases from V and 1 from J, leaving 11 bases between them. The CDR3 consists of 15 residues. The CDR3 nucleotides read TGTGCCAGCTCACCATTACCCGAAAGTAACTATGGCTACACCTTC. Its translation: CASSPLPESNYGYTF.

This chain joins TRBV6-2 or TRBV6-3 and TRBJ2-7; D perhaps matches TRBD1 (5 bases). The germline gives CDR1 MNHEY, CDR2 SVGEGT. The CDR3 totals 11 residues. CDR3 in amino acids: CASTLPTSRTV. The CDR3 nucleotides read TGTGCCAGCACCCTACCTACTTCACGGACAGTC.

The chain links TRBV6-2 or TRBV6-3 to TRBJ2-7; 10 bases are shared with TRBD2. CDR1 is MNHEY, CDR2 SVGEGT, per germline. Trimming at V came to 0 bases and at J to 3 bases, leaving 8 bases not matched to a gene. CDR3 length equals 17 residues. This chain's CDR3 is CASSYSRLKRGGYEQYF. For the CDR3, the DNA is TGTGCCAGCAGTTACTCCCGACTCAAGCGGGGGGGCTACGAGCAGTACTTC.

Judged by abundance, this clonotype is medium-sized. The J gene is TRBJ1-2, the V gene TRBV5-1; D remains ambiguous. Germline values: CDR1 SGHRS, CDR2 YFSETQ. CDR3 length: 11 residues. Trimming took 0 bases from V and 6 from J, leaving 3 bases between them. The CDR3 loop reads CASSLEDGYTF. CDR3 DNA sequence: TGCGCCAGCAGCTTGGAGGATGGCTACACCTTC.